The sequence of this T cell receptor beta chain was determined in a study of blood T cell repertoires in COVID-19. Between the trimmed V and J ends, which lost 6 bases and 7 bases, there was a span of 10 bases. Germline assignment: CDR1 MDHEN and CDR2 SYDVKM. This CDR3 is built from 12 residues. Ages ranged from about 18 to 100 years, with residence in approximately 25 US areas. Symptom resolution, clearance, or two negative PCRs marked the recovered donors of Cohort 3. Using immunoSEQ multiplex PCR, the repertoire was profiled, and TCRdb retains in-frame clones only, with some absent. The sample holds about 310,000 clones; approximately 88% are singletons and the top ten take 8.9%.

The sequence derives from a woman aged 18-29 years who had recovered from COVID-19. The sequenced material came from PBMCs or T cells enriched from blood (not recorded which). This rearrangement joins TRBV28 to TRBJ2-1; no clear D. This CDR3 reads CASSRPVNEQFF. The CDR3 region has the DNA TGTGCCAGCAGCCGCCCAGTGAATGAGCAGTTCTTC.